Shown below are 26 T cell receptor beta chains from a single sample sequenced in a study of blood T cell repertoires in COVID-19 (TCRdb year 2020). The receptor library was made with the immunoSEQ multiplex PCR assay. The clones in this table, taken by TCRdb from immuneACCESS, are in-frame only. Not every clone is retained; where verified, under half of the shortfall comes from an unresolved V gene, and the cause of the rest is unknown. The sample table holds 50,000 or so clones, of which about 88% were seen once. Clones ranked in the top ten supply about 3.8% of the sample. Source material: peripheral blood. Receptors were obtained from a human donor in a cohort sampled during active COVID-19.

The gene calls are TRBV28 and TRBJ2-5, with a tentative D call TRBD2 (5 bases). CDR1 and CDR2 from the germline V gene are MDHEN and SYDVKM. Trimming pared 10 bases from V and 7 bases from J, leaving 16 bases between. The CDR3 has 12 amino acids. The chain's CDR3 is CATRDSLGTQYF. The CDR3, as DNA: TGTGCCACACGGGATTCTTTAGGGACCCAGTACTTC.

The rearrangement joins TRBV28 to TRBJ2-7; 12 nucleotides line up with TRBD1. This CDR3 region has 16 residues. V dropped 5 bases and J dropped 6; count of bases not matched to a gene: 11. The germline V gene encodes CDR1 MDHEN and CDR2 SYDVKM. In DNA form, the CDR3 reads TGTGCCAGCAGTATAACAACCGGGACAGGGGGCGGCGAGCAGTACTTC. Protein: CASSITTGTGGGEQYF.

The chain joins TRBV11-2 to TRBJ1-2; a weak D match, TRBD1 (6 bases). In germline, CDR1 is SGHAT, CDR2 FQNNGV. The CDR3 contains 19 residues. Deletions cut 1 base from V and 9 bases from J, with 30 bases between. In DNA form, the CDR3 reads TGTGCCAGCAGCTTAGGTATGGTAGGACAGCGACCGTTTTATCGTAGCTACACCTTC. This encodes CASSLGMVGQRPFYRSYTF.

The chain has TRBV3-1 (or the pseudogene TRBV3-2) and TRBJ2-3; a weak D match, TRBD2 (6 bases). Between the trimmed V and J ends, which lost 4 bases and 0 bases, there was a span of 14 bases. CDR3 length: 16 amino acids. From germline, CDR1 is LGHDT and CDR2 YNNKEL (reference sequence). CDR3: CASSLRAGRSTDTQYF. The CDR3 DNA reads TGTGCCAGCAGCCTACGAGCGGGCCGCAGCACAGATACGCAGTATTTT.

The rearrangement uses TRBV7-8 and TRBJ1-1; D not resolved. V dropped 1 base and J dropped 7 bases, with 10 bases sitting between them. This CDR3 contains 13 residues. The germline gives CDR1 SGHVS, CDR2 FQNEAQ. CDR3 bases: TGTGCCAGCAGCTTAGGAGAGGGATTTGAAGCTTTCTTT. This translates into CASSLGEGFEAFF.

The chain couples TRBV6-1 to TRBJ1-5; D is possibly TRBD1 (6 bases). CDR1 and CDR2 from the germline V gene are MNHNS and SASEGT. This CDR3 is 15 amino acids long. Trimming shortened V by 3 bases and J by 2 bases, and 11 bases separated the two germline ends. The CDR3 region has the DNA TGTGCCAGCAGTGACAGGGGACGGGGCAATCAGCCCCAGCATTTT. This codes for CASSDRGRGNQPQHF.

The chain combines TRBV25-1 with TRBJ2-7; the D gene is possibly TRBD1 (6 bases). The CDR3 consists of 13 residues. Per the germline V gene, CDR1 is MGHDK and CDR2 is SYGVNS. The ends were cut back, 6 bases at V and 3 bases at J, with 12 bases in the middle. The CDR3 DNA is TGTGCCAGCAGATCAGGGGACCGCTACGAGCAGTACTTC. It codes for CASRSGDRYEQYF.

This clone was counted only a few times. The chain carries TRBV6-6 and TRBJ2-7, with D possibly matching TRBD2 (5 bases). The CDR3 is 12 residues long. Germline lookup yields CDR1 MNHNY and CDR2 SVGAGI (reference sequence). The V end was cut by 5 bases, the J end by 5 bases, with 10 bases between. The CDR3 DNA sequence: TGTGCCAGCAGTCACGGACTTGACGAGCAGTACTTC. Its translation is CASSHGLDEQYF.

The chain joins TRBV6-1 to TRBJ2-7, with TRBD1 matching over 7 bases. J lost 3 bases, V lost 0 bases, and 11 bases had no gene match. The CDR3 contains 17 residues. The germline gives CDR1 MNHNS, CDR2 SASEGT. CDR3 sequence reads: CASSEAETGPKFYEQYV. The DNA of the CDR3 is TGTGCCAGCAGTGAAGCGGAGACAGGGCCCAAATTCTACGAGCAGTACGTC.

The chain uses TRBV24-1 and TRBJ2-1, with 7 bases lining up with TRBD1. The CDR3 runs 18 residues. Germline V gene data show CDR1 as KGHDR and CDR2 as SFDVKD. The V segment lost 1 base and the J segment 7 bases; nucleotides outside the gene matches: 15. The chain's CDR3 is CATSDLGGRTGGANEQFF. CDR3 DNA sequence: TGTGCCACCAGTGATTTAGGGGGCAGGACAGGAGGTGCAAATGAGCAGTTCTTC.

V and J are TRBV27 and TRBJ1-1; weak D call: TRBD1 (5 bases). The CDR3 has 15 residues. The germline V and J ends were trimmed by 4 bases and 4 bases, with 16 bases remaining between them. The germline CDR1 and CDR2 sequences are MNHEY and SMNVEV (reference sequence). The CDR3 sequence: CASSSRGWSGTEAFF. CDR3 sequence (DNA): TGTGCCAGCAGTTCCCGGGGGTGGAGTGGCACTGAAGCTTTCTTT.

As for this clone: In this CDR3 the conserved last residue, phenylalanine or tryptophan, is missing, so a read error is likely. The DNA is left out, because the CDR3 cannot be placed on it with certainty; the CDR3 is given as TCRdb lists it. The CDR3 here is CASSFTGTS. This chain joins TRBV27 and TRBJ2-6; the table calls TRBD2, which could not be checked here. Germline V gene sequence: CDR1 MNHEY, CDR2 SMNVEV (reference sequence). The CDR3 length equals 9 residues, ends included.

In DNA, the CDR3 is TGCAGCGTTGGAACAGGGGTCGAGGGCTACACCTTC. As protein: CSVGTGVEGYTF. This chain joins TRBV29-1 and TRBJ1-2, with 7 bases fitting TRBD1. The CDR3 extends over 12 amino acids. Losses at the gene ends were 4 bases for V and 8 bases for J; bases not matched to a gene: 7. Germline CDR1 and CDR2: SQVTM and ANQGSEA.

The chain combines TRBV6-6 with TRBJ2-3; TRBD2 agrees at 7 bases. Germline V lookup: CDR1 MNHNY, CDR2 SVGAGI (reference sequence). CDR3 length equals 13 residues. Trimming at V came to 6 bases and at J to 0 bases, leaving 0 bases not matched to a gene. This CDR3 reads CASRGGSTDTQYF. CDR3 nucleotide sequence: TGTGCCAGCAGGGGAGGGAGCACAGATACGCAGTATTTT.

This clone was counted once. The chain carries TRBV6-5 and TRBJ1-1, with D possibly being TRBD1 (5 bases). Germline CDR1 MNHEY, CDR2 SVGAGI. The length of the CDR3 is 15 residues. V was shortened by 5 bases and J by 7 bases, with 20 bases between the two germline ends. CDR3 amino acids: CASSPQWGERIEAFF. For the CDR3, the DNA is TGTGCCAGCAGTCCCCAATGGGGGGAGCGGATTGAAGCTTTCTTT.

J is TRBJ1-2 and V is TRBV4-2; the match to TRBD1 covers 9 bases. Germline-derived CDR1 and CDR2 are LGHNA and YNFKEQ. V lost 0 bases to trimming and J lost 2 bases; unmatched junction nucleotides: 4. This CDR3 is 16 amino acids long. The CDR3 DNA reads TGTGCCAGCAGCCAAGATTCCGGACAGGGGAACTATGGCTACACCTTC. Protein product: CASSQDSGQGNYGYTF.

The rearrangement joins TRBV5-1 to TRBJ2-3; TRBD1 aligns across 10 bases. The trim removed 4 bases at V and 13 bases at J, leaving 9 bases unmatched. This CDR3 is built from 13 residues. Per the germline V gene, CDR1 is SGHRS and CDR2 is YFSETQ. CDR3 region: CASSTSGTGEKYF. CDR3 nucleotides: TGCGCCAGCAGCACCTCAGGGACAGGGGAGAAGTATTTT.

A single count supports this clone. This rearrangement joins TRBV2 to TRBJ2-5; the D is unclear. This CDR3 spans 13 amino acids. V was shortened by 3 bases and J by 2 bases, with 7 bases between the two germline ends. CDR1 and CDR2 (germline): SNHLY, FYNNEI. The CDR3 DNA reads TGTGCCAGCAGTGAGGCGGATCAAGAGACCCAGTACTTC. It encodes CASSEADQETQYF.

The rearrangement joins TRBV6-2 or TRBV6-3 to TRBJ2-7; the D gene is possibly TRBD2 (6 bases). With 6 bases removed from V and 3 bases from J, the gap between germline ends came to 18 bases. Germline V lookup: CDR1 MNHEY, CDR2 SVGEGT. This CDR3 contains 15 residues. The CDR3 DNA is TGTGCCAGCAGCCGAGGGACTGAAGGACGCTACGAGCAGTACTTC. It translates to CASSRGTEGRYEQYF.

The rearrangement joins TRBV5-1 to TRBJ2-5; no reliable D call. The CDR3 runs to 13 residues. Germline CDR1 reads SGHRS; CDR2 reads YFSETQ. Trimming stripped 4 bases from V and 1 base from J, with 8 bases between. The CDR3 coding sequence is TGCGCCAGCAGCCCGCAGGTCCAAGAGACCCAGTACTTC. Amino acid sequence: CASSPQVQETQYF.

V is TRBV29-1 and J is TRBJ1-5; 9 bases line up with TRBD1. CDR3 length: 15 residues. The junction had 10 bases not matched to a gene; V was cut back by 6 bases and J by 4 bases. Germline CDR1 reads SQVTM; CDR2 reads ANQGSEA. In DNA, the CDR3 is TGCAGCGTGGGCCGGGACAGGGACGGTAATCAGCCCCAGCATTTT. It encodes CSVGRDRDGNQPQHF.

The chain carries TRBV11-3 and TRBJ1-2; D is uncertain. Between the trimmed V and J ends, which lost 5 bases and 6 bases, there was a span of 10 bases. CDR1 SGHNT and CDR2 YENEEA come from the germline V gene. CDR3 size: 12 residues. Written as DNA, the CDR3 is TGTGCCAGCAGCCAGCGGACGGATGGCTACACCTTC. This gives the protein CASSQRTDGYTF.

This rearrangement joins TRBV4-2 to TRBJ2-7; D remains unclear. The CDR3 is made up of 14 amino acids. CDR1 and CDR2 from the germline V gene are LGHNA and YNFKEQ. V dropped 0 bases and J dropped 3 bases, with 9 bases sitting between them. As DNA, the CDR3 is TGTGCCAGCAGCCAAGATCGGGTAGACTACGAGCAGTACTTC. Translating it yields CASSQDRVDYEQYF.

The chain recombines TRBV30 with TRBJ1-4; TRBD1 aligns across 7 bases. This CDR3 contains 14 residues. The germline gives CDR1 GTSNPN, CDR2 SVGIG (reference sequence). Trimming at V came to 2 bases and at J to 7 bases, leaving 7 bases not matched to a gene. The CDR3 region has the DNA TGTGCCTGGAGTAAGGACAGGACCTCTGAAAAACTGTTTTTT. Amino acid sequence: CAWSKDRTSEKLFF.

This chain uses TRBV7-9 with TRBJ2-6, with TRBD2 as a possible D gene (6 bases). Germline CDR1 SEHNR, CDR2 FQNEAQ (reference sequence). Trimming left V 0 bases short and J 1 base short, with 13 bases between. This CDR3 is built from 18 residues. The chain's CDR3 is CASSLATLGGSGANVLTF. CDR3 sequence (DNA): TGTGCCAGCAGCTTAGCTACTCTCGGAGGGTCTGGGGCCAACGTCCTGACTTTC.

The gene calls are TRBV6-2 or TRBV6-3 and TRBJ1-5; no clear D. Looked up from germline, CDR1 is MNHEY and CDR2 is SVGEGT. Deletions cut 7 bases from V and 2 bases from J, with 15 bases between. CDR3 length: 15 amino acids. CDR3 amino acids: CASTPLEGGNQPQHF. For the CDR3, the DNA is TGTGCCAGCACCCCACTGGAGGGTGGCAATCAGCCCCAGCATTTT.